The next 23 T cell receptor beta chains were all read from a single sample in a study of patients and donors after allogeneic stem cell transplantation. TCRdb reanalysed the RT-PCR reads using MiXCR and keeps one entry per CDR3 protein. Among about 110,000 distinct CDR3 sequences listed, 35% were seen once. Input material: blood, either unsorted or a sorted T cell fraction (not recorded which). The receptors were sampled from a human donor who was either an allogeneic HSCT recipient or a stem cell or donor lymphocyte infusion donor (not recorded which). It is not recorded whose cells these are; they may come from a transplant donor.

In this sample, this clonotype turned up a few times. The chain carries TRBV28 and TRBJ2-7, with D perhaps being TRBD1 or TRBD2 (5 bases each). Germline loops: CDR1 MDHEN, CDR2 SYDVKM. The CDR3 runs 13 residues. Trimming took 3 bases from V and 2 from J, leaving 8 bases between them. The CDR3 coding sequence is TGTGCCAGCAGTTTGAGGGGAACCTACGAGCAGTACTTC. It codes for CASSLRGTYEQYF.

This clonotype was seen more than once but under ten times. This chain uses TRBV29-1 with TRBJ2-4; D gene unclear. CDR3 length equals 13 residues. Germline V lookup: CDR1 SQVTM, CDR2 ANQGSEA. Trimming removed 7 bases from V and 0 bases from J, with 10 bases in between. The CDR3 region is CSGSDGAKNIQYF. The CDR3 DNA is TGCAGCGGCTCGGACGGAGCCAAAAACATTCAGTACTTC.

V and J are TRBV12-3 or TRBV12-4 and TRBJ2-7, with D perhaps TRBD1 (5 bases). The CDR3 is made up of 15 amino acids. V dropped 7 bases and J dropped 5 bases, with 21 bases sitting between them. The CDR3 sequence: CASTPLGAGINEQYF. The DNA for the CDR3 is TGTGCCAGCACTCCCCTAGGGGCAGGCATTAACGAGCAGTACTTC.

This sequence joins TRBV20-1 and TRBJ2-1, with 7 bases that match TRBD2. The CDR3 has 14 residues. Trimming at V came to 1 base and at J to 8 bases, leaving 8 bases not matched to a gene. Germline V gives CDR1 DFQATT, CDR2 SNEGSKA (reference sequence). The CDR3 DNA sequence: TGCAGTGCTAGAGGATGGCGGGAGAGGGATGAGCAGTTCTTC. Its protein product is CSARGWRERDEQFF.

The V gene is TRBV12-3 or TRBV12-4, the J gene TRBJ1-3; D remains unclear. V was pared by 8 bases and J by 2 bases, with 10 bases between. The CDR3 runs to 13 residues. The CDR3 here is CASAPTAGNTIYF. CDR3 sequence (DNA): TGTGCCAGCGCGCCGACCGCTGGAAACACCATATATTTT.

This clonotype was found a few times. The chain couples TRBV3-1 to TRBJ2-2; D is ambiguous. CDR1 LGHDT and CDR2 YNNKEL come from the germline V gene (reference sequence). This CDR3 is 11 amino acids long. Trimming stripped 4 bases from V and 7 bases from J, with 4 bases between. The CDR3 here is CASSLRGELFF. The CDR3 DNA sequence: TGTGCCAGCAGCCTGCGCGGGGAGCTGTTTTTT.

Only a few counts were recorded for this clonotype. The chain combines TRBV5-5 with TRBJ1-6; 9 bases are shared with TRBD1. V lost 2 bases, J lost 4 bases, and 4 bases stayed unmatched. CDR1 SGHKS and CDR2 YYEKEE come from the germline V gene (reference sequence). This CDR3 comprises 16 residues. The CDR3 loop reads CASSFGDRVYNSPLHF. The CDR3 coding sequence is TGTGCCAGCAGCTTTGGGGACAGGGTATATAATTCACCCCTCCACTTT.

The chain carries TRBV5-1 and TRBJ1-3; the match to TRBD1 covers 7 bases. V shed 0 bases and J 4 bases; nucleotides not matched to a gene: 10. The CDR3 loop spans 17 amino acids. CDR1 SGHRS and CDR2 YFSETQ come from the germline V gene. CDR3 DNA: TGCGCCAGCAGCTTGGGGGAACTACAGGGGTCCGGAAACACCATATATTTT. Amino acids: CASSLGELQGSGNTIYF.

This clonotype was recorded a few times. CDR3 nucleotides: TGTGCCAGCACTCTCACCGGAAACACCATATATTTT. It yields the protein CASTLTGNTIYF. The rearrangement links TRBV25-1 to TRBJ1-3; no definite D call. Trimming stripped 7 bases from V and 4 bases from J, with 8 bases between. CDR3 length: 12 residues. In germline, CDR1 is MGHDK, CDR2 SYGVNS. Filled out from reference TRBV25-1 and TRBJ1-3, the complete variable domain reads EADIYQTPRYLVIGTGKKITLECSQTMGHDKMYWYQQDPGMELHLIHYSYGVNSTEKGDLSSESTVSRIRTEHFPLTLESARPSHTSQYLCASTLTGNTIYFGEGSWLTVV.

The J gene is TRBJ2-1, the V gene TRBV12-3 or TRBV12-4; 9 bases align to TRBD1. The CDR3 contains 15 residues. Losses at the gene ends were 3 bases for V and 9 bases for J; bases not matched to a gene: 9. As DNA, the CDR3 is TGTGCCAGCAGTTTGGGGGACAGGGATGATGGTGAGCAGTTCTTC. It is translated as CASSLGDRDDGEQFF.

The gene calls are TRBV12-3 or TRBV12-4 and TRBJ2-3; D not certain. Trimming took off 3 bases at V and 6 bases at J, with 19 bases between the two ends. This CDR3 is 16 amino acids long. CDR3 DNA sequence: TGTGCCAGCAGTTTGTACGGCACAATCGAGAAGGATACGCAGTATTTT. It codes for CASSLYGTIEKDTQYF.

CDR3 DNA sequence: TGCAGTGCAACGGGACTAGCGCTCGGTGAGCAGTTCTTC. It encodes CSATGLALGEQFF. The chain combines TRBV20-1 with TRBJ2-1; 10 bases line up with TRBD2. There are 13 residues in the CDR3. V shed 6 bases, J shed 9 bases, and the junction held 8 bases outside the gene matches. Germline loops: CDR1 DFQATT, CDR2 SNEGSKA (reference sequence).

The chain couples TRBV6-2 or TRBV6-3 to TRBJ2-1; 7 positions match TRBD1. Germline lookup yields CDR1 MNHEY and CDR2 SVGEGT. The J segment lost 8 bases and the V segment lost 5 bases, leaving 6 bases of the junction unmatched. This CDR3 is 13 amino acids long. CDR3 sequence: CASSATGKDEQFF. CDR3 in DNA: TGTGCCAGCAGTGCGACAGGGAAGGATGAGCAGTTCTTC.

The rearrangement uses TRBV11-2 and TRBJ1-5; D is undetermined. The CDR3 runs 14 residues. V was cut by 1 base and J by 4 bases, with 8 bases left in between. Germline CDR1 reads SGHAT; CDR2 reads FQNNGV. CDR3 loop: CASSLAAGNQPQHF. As DNA, the CDR3 is TGTGCCAGCAGCTTAGCTGCGGGGAATCAGCCCCAGCATTTT.

This clonotype was observed many times. This chain uses TRBV6-2 or TRBV6-3 with TRBJ1-2; D unclear. Trimming removed 2 bases at V and 5 bases at J, with 12 bases between. In germline, CDR1 is MNHEY, CDR2 SVGEGT. The CDR3 loop spans 14 amino acids. This CDR3 reads CASSYDTSSYGYTF. In nucleotides, the CDR3 is TGTGCCAGCAGTTACGACACCAGTTCGTATGGCTACACCTTC.

This clonotype was counted only a few times. The J gene is TRBJ1-2, the V gene TRBV12-3 or TRBV12-4; tentatively, D is TRBD1 (5 bases). The germline V and J ends were trimmed by 5 bases and 8 bases, with 21 bases remaining between them. The CDR3 loop spans 15 amino acids. CDR3 sequence: CASSRTGTKINGYTF. DNA for the CDR3: TGTGCCAGCAGTCGCACTGGGACGAAGATCAACGGCTACACCTTC.

This clonotype was detected many times. The chain carries TRBV20-1 and TRBJ1-1; D ambiguous. CDR1 and CDR2 (germline): DFQATT, SNEGSKA (reference sequence). The CDR3 is 15 residues long. The V end lost 0 bases, the J end lost 0 bases, and 11 bases lay between the germline ends. CDR3 DNA: TGCAGTGCTAGAGATCTTTTCCGACTGAACACTGAAGCTTTCTTT. It specifies CSARDLFRLNTEAFF.

J is TRBJ1-6 and V is TRBV5-1; 7 bases agree with TRBD1. Germline loops: CDR1 SGHRS, CDR2 YFSETQ. The CDR3 consists of 12 residues. The V and J ends lost 5 bases and 12 bases, in that order; junction bases with no gene match: 5. CDR3 sequence: CASREGGQPLHF. In DNA, the CDR3 is TGCGCCAGCAGAGAAGGGGGCCAACCCCTCCACTTT.

The chain has TRBV11-2 and TRBJ2-1, with 8 positions matching TRBD2. The CDR3 consists of 15 residues. V dropped 2 bases and J dropped 7; count of bases not matched to a gene: 7. The germline CDR1 and CDR2 sequences are SGHAT and FQNNGV. The CDR3 coding sequence is TGTGCCAGCAGCTTAACGGGAGGGCAGGCGAATGAGCAGTTCTTC. It codes for CASSLTGGQANEQFF.

V and J are TRBV11-2 and TRBJ2-1; D perhaps matches TRBD2 (6 bases). V shed 5 bases and J shed 13 bases, with 12 bases lying between them. Germline values: CDR1 SGHAT, CDR2 FQNNGV. The CDR3 is made up of 11 amino acids. CDR3 DNA: TGTGCCAGCAGCCGGGCGGACTATCAGTTCTTC. This encodes CASSRADYQFF. The variable domain in full, completed from reference TRBV11-2 and TRBJ2-1, reads EAGVAQSPRYKIIEKRQSVAFWCNPISGHATLYWYQQILGQGPKLLIQFQNNGVVDDSQLPKDRFSAERLKGVDSTLKIQPAKLEDSAVYLCASSRADYQFFGPGTRLTVL.

This clonotype was seen more than once but under ten times. This chain joins TRBV7-9 and TRBJ1-1; D possibly corresponds to TRBD1 (5 bases). CDR3 length equals 13 residues. Germline values: CDR1 SEHNR, CDR2 FQNEAQ (reference sequence). The germline V and J ends were trimmed by 5 bases and 8 bases, with 15 bases remaining between them. CDR3 sequence: CASSLTGGGEAFF. CDR3 in DNA: TGTGCCAGCAGCCTAACGGGGGGAGGGGAAGCTTTCTTT.

Ten or more counts support this clonotype. CDR3 residues: CASRRLAENTEAFF. CDR3 DNA sequence: TGTGCCAGCAGGCGATTGGCAGAGAACACTGAAGCTTTCTTT. V gene TRBV12-3 or TRBV12-4 combines with J gene TRBJ1-1; D unclear. The CDR3 is 14 amino acids. Trimming removed 6 bases from V and 1 base from J, with 12 bases in between.

In this sample, this clonotype turned up a few times. The V gene is TRBV28, the J gene TRBJ2-1, with 8 bases identical to TRBD2. Germline CDR1 is MDHEN and CDR2 is SYDVKM. With V trimmed by 3 bases and J by 4 bases, 5 bases remained unmatched. This CDR3 region has 15 residues. The CDR3 DNA reads as TGTGCCAGCAGTTTGGCGGGACTAGTGTACAATGAGCAGTTCTTC. Protein: CASSLAGLVYNEQFF.